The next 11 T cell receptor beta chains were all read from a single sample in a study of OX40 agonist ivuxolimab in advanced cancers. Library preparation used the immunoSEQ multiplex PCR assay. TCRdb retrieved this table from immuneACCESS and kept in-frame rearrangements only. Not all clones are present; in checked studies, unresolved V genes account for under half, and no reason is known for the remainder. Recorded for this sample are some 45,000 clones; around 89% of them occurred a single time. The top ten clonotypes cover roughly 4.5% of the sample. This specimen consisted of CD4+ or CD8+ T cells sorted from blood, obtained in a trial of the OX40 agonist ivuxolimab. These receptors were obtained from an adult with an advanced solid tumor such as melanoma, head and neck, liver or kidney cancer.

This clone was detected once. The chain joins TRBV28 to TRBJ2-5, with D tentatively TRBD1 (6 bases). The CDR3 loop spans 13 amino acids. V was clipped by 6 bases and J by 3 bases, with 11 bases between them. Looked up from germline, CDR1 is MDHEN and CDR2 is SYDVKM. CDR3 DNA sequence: TGTGCCAGCAGGGTAACAGGGAAAGAGACCCAGTACTTC. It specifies CASRVTGKETQYF.

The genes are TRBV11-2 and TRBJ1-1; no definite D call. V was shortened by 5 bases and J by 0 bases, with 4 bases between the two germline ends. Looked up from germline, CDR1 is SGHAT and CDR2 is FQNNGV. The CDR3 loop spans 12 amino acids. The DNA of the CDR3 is TGTGCCAGCAGCCGGGTGAACACTGAAGCTTTCTTT. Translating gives CASSRVNTEAFF.

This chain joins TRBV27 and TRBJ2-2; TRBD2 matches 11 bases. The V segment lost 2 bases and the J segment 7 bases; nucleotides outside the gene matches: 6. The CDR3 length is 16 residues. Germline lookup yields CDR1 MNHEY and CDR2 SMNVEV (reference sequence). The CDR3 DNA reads TGTGCCAGCAGTTTAACTAGCGGGAGTTTGAACGGGGAGCTGTTTTTT. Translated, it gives CASSLTSGSLNGELFF.

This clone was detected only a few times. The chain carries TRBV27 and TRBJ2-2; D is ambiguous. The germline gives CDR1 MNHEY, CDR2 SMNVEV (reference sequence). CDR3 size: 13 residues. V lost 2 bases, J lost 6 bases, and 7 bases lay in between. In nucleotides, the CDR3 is TGTGCCAGCAGTTTAAGTGAGGCCGGGGAGCTGTTTTTT. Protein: CASSLSEAGELFF.

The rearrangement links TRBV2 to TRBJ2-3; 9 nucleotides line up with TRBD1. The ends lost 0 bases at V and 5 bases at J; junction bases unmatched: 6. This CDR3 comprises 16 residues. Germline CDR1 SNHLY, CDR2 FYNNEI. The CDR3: CASSEAWDRVKDTQYF. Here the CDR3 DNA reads TGTGCCAGCAGTGAAGCTTGGGACAGGGTAAAAGATACGCAGTATTTT.

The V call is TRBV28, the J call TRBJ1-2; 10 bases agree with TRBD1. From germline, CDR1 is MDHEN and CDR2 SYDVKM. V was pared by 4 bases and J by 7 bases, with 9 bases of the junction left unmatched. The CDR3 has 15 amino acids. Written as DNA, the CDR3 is TGTGCCAGCAGTTCCGGGACAGGGGACCCTGGTGGCTACACCTTC. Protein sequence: CASSSGTGDPGGYTF.

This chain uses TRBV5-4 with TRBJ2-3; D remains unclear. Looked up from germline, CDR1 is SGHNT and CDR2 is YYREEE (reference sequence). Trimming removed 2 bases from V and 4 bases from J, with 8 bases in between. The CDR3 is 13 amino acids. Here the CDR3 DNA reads TGTGCCAGCAGCTTTCAAGGGTCAGATACGCAGTATTTT. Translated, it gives CASSFQGSDTQYF.

CDR3 sequence (DNA): TGTGCCAGCCTGGGACTAGCGGGAGTAGGTGAGCAGTTCTTC. Translation: CASLGLAGVGEQFF. The J gene is TRBJ2-1, the V gene TRBV28, with 14 bases lining up with TRBD2. The J segment lost 9 bases and the V segment lost 8 bases, leaving 6 bases of the junction unmatched. This CDR3 contains 14 residues. Germline V gives CDR1 MDHEN, CDR2 SYDVKM.

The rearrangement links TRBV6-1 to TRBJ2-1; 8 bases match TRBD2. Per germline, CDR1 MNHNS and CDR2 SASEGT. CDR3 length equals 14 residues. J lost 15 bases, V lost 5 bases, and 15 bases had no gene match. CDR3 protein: CASSPQKIGLALFF. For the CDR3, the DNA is TGTGCCAGCAGTCCCCAAAAGATAGGACTAGCACTGTTCTTC.

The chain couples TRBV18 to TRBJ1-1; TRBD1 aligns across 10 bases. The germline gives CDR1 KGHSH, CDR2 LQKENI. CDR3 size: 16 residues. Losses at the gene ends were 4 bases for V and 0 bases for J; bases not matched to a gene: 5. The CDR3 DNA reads TGTGCCAGCTCACTGGGGGACAGGGGAATGAACACTGAAGCTTTCTTT. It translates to CASSLGDRGMNTEAFF.

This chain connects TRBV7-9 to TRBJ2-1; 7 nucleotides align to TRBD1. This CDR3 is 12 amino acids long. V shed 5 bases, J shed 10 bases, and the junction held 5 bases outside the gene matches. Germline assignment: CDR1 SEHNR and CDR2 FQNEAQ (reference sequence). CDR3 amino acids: CASSMGQTEQFF. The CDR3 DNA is TGTGCCAGCAGCATGGGACAGACAGAGCAGTTCTTC.